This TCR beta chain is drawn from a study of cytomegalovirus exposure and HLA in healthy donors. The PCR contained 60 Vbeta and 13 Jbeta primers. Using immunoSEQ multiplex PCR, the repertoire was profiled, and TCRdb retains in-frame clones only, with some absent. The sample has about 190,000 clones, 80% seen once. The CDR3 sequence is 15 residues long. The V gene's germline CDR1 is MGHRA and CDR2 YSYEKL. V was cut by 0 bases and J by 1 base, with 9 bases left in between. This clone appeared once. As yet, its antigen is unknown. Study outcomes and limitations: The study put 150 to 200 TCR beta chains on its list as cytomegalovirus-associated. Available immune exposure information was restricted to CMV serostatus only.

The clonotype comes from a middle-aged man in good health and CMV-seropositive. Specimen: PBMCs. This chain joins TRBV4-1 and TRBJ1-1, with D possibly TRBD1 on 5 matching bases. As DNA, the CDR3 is TGCGCCAGCAGCCAAGACCGGGGGGGGAACACTGAAGCTTTCTTT. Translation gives CASSQDRGGNTEAFF.